Shown below are 21 T cell receptor beta chains from a single sample sequenced in a study of human T cells and chemical hapten exposure. The time point denotes: patch test 1, 2 weeks after DPC sensitization. Noted treatment: therapeutic diphenylcyclopropenone sensitization with weekly scalp DPC. TCRdb re-called the RACE reads through MiXCR, storing one row per CDR3 protein. The top ten hold 3.5% to 4.5% of the sample, which has 74,000 or so distinct CDR3 sequences, roughly 10% seen once. The sample here was whole blood, taken in connection with sensitization to the hapten diphenylcyclopropenone (DPC). The receptors come from an older woman with alopecia areata. Some clones in this sample may be carry-over from other donors' samples.

This clonotype occurred many times. The chain recombines TRBV6-6 with TRBJ1-1, with TRBD1 matching over 8 bases. Germline V gives CDR1 MNHNY, CDR2 SVGAGI (reference sequence). CDR3 length: 12 residues. The V and J ends lost 6 bases and 9 bases, in that order; junction bases with no gene match: 6. CDR3 nucleotides: TGTGCCAGCAGGACAGGGGACGGGCAAGCTTTCTTT. Translated: CASRTGDGQAFF.

The V gene is TRBV19, the J gene TRBJ2-6; D perhaps matches TRBD1 (6 bases). Trimming pared 5 bases from V and 1 base from J, leaving 12 bases between. The CDR3 is 16 amino acids. Germline V lookup: CDR1 LNHDA, CDR2 SQIVND (reference sequence). Written as DNA, the CDR3 is TGTGCCAGTAGTCAGCACAGGGCGTCTGGGGCCAACGTCCTGACTTTC. The encoded protein is CASSQHRASGANVLTF.

This clonotype came up many times. The rearrangement links TRBV7-2 to TRBJ2-1, with 11 bases matching TRBD2. Germline CDR1 and CDR2: SGHTA and FQGNSA. V lost 3 bases and J lost 4; bases outside the gene matches: 2. The CDR3 contains 15 residues. CDR3: CASSFSGGGYNEQFF. Written as DNA, the CDR3 is TGTGCCAGCAGCTTTAGCGGGGGGGGTTACAATGAGCAGTTCTTC.

This clonotype was counted at least ten times. This sequence joins TRBV7-9 and TRBJ2-1; tentatively, D is TRBD1 (6 bases). V was pared by 5 bases and J by 4 bases, with 15 bases between. The CDR3 is made up of 15 amino acids. The germline V gene encodes CDR1 SEHNR and CDR2 FQNEAQ (reference sequence). Here the CDR3 reads CASSPDPDSYNEQFF. The CDR3 nucleotides read TGTGCCAGCAGCCCCGACCCGGACAGTTACAATGAGCAGTTCTTC.

This clonotype appeared a few times. The chain joins TRBV7-9 to TRBJ2-7; 8 bases align to TRBD2. V was pared by 5 bases and J by 4 bases, with 1 base of the junction left unmatched. This CDR3 spans 12 amino acids. Germline V gene sequence: CDR1 SEHNR, CDR2 FQNEAQ (reference sequence). Here the CDR3 reads CASSGGRYEQYF. CDR3 nucleotide sequence: TGTGCCAGCAGCGGCGGGAGGTACGAGCAGTACTTC.

This clonotype was counted ten times or more. This sequence joins TRBV29-1 and TRBJ2-6; either TRBD1 or TRBD2 may supply D (5 bases each). Germline V gives CDR1 SQVTM, CDR2 ANQGSEA. CDR3 length equals 17 residues. V was cut by 4 bases and J by 3 bases, with 19 bases left in between. The CDR3 DNA sequence: TGCAGCGTTGCCGAGCAGAGGGGTTTCGTTGGGGCCAACGTCCTGACTTTC. Translating gives CSVAEQRGFVGANVLTF.

V gene TRBV2 combines with J gene TRBJ1-5; D is unclear. V lost 7 bases and J 4 bases, leaving 11 bases between the germline ends. This CDR3 comprises 13 residues. Germline assignment: CDR1 SNHLY and CDR2 FYNNEI. The DNA of the CDR3 is TGTGCCAGCACCCGGGCCGGGAATCAGCCCCAGCATTTT. It translates to CASTRAGNQPQHF.

This chain joins TRBV27 and TRBJ1-2; D not certain. The V gene lost 6 bases and the J gene lost 4 bases, with 18 bases spanning the gap. Germline V gives CDR1 MNHEY, CDR2 SMNVEV (reference sequence). CDR3 length: 15 amino acids. CDR3 nucleotides: TGTGCCAGCAGGGCCCCGCTGGCGTGGGGCTATGGCTACACCTTC. This translates into CASRAPLAWGYGYTF.

The chain employs TRBV2 and TRBJ2-7; TRBD2 agrees at 7 bases. This CDR3 spans 16 amino acids. Unmatched junction bases numbered 8, after V lost 3 bases and J lost 0 bases. Looked up from germline, CDR1 is SNHLY and CDR2 is FYNNEI. The DNA for the CDR3 is TGTGCCAGCAGTGAGCCGGGACTATATCTCTCCTACGAGCAGTACTTC. This sequence encodes CASSEPGLYLSYEQYF.

This clonotype appeared many times. This rearrangement joins TRBV5-8 to TRBJ1-1, with D possibly matching TRBD1 (5 bases). V was cut by 1 base and J by 3 bases, with 10 bases left in between. The length of the CDR3 is 14 residues. Germline V gene sequence: CDR1 SGHTS, CDR2 YDEGEE. DNA of the CDR3: TGTGCCAGCAGCTTGTGGGGGAGGGACACTGAAGCTTTCTTT. It specifies CASSLWGRDTEAFF. Full variable domain (rest looked up from reference TRBV5-8 and TRBJ1-1): EAGVTQSPTHLIKTRGQQATLRCSPISGHTSVYWYQQALGLGLQFLLWYDEGEERNRGNFPPRFSGRQFPNYSSELNVNALELEDSALYLCASSLWGRDTEAFFGQGTRLTVV.

The V call is TRBV3-1, the J call TRBJ1-2, with 8 bases matching TRBD1. This CDR3 contains 15 residues. Germline V CDR1 and CDR2: LGHDT, YNNKEL (reference sequence). With V trimmed by 1 base and J by 6 bases, 7 bases remained unmatched. The CDR3 coding sequence is TGTGCCAGCAGCCAAGGGACAGGGAATTTCGATGGCTACACCTTC. This translates into CASSQGTGNFDGYTF.

This clonotype was detected ten times or more. J is TRBJ2-7 and V is TRBV2; 8 positions match TRBD1. CDR1 is SNHLY, CDR2 FYNNEI, per germline. The CDR3 contains 14 residues. V shed 10 bases, J shed 4 bases, and the junction held 12 bases outside the gene matches. The CDR3 region has the DNA TGTGCCAACCTCGGACAGGGTGGAGAGTACGAGCAGTACTTC. Its translation: CANLGQGGEYEQYF.

This clonotype was counted many times. This chain joins TRBV12-3 or TRBV12-4 and TRBJ1-6; no clear D. The CDR3 contains 13 residues. V shed 6 bases and J shed 6 bases, with 9 bases lying between them. The CDR3 bases are TGTGCCAGCAGCTCCAGGACTAATTCACCCCTCCACTTT. Its protein product is CASSSRTNSPLHF.

This clonotype turned up a few times. The rearrangement links TRBV20-1 to TRBJ2-4; D unclear. The V gene's germline CDR1 is DFQATT and CDR2 SNEGSKA (reference sequence). Trimming pared 6 bases from V and 9 bases from J, leaving 18 bases between. The length of the CDR3 is 13 residues. The CDR3 DNA reads TGCAGTGCGGCGGCTCTGTCACGCTCCATTCAGTACTTC. It is translated as CSAAALSRSIQYF.

The sample holds many counts of this clonotype. The chain uses TRBV6-4 and TRBJ1-1; maybe TRBD1 (5 bases). Trimming left V 2 bases short and J 4 bases short, with 11 bases between. Germline CDR1 reads MRHNA; CDR2 reads SNTAGT. This CDR3 spans 14 amino acids. The CDR3 bases are TGTGCCAGCAGTGACGGGGACGGCTCCACTGAAGCTTTCTTT. Amino acid sequence: CASSDGDGSTEAFF.

This clonotype occurred a few times. The chain recombines TRBV30 with TRBJ1-6; maybe TRBD1 (5 bases). Germline CDR1 reads GTSNPN; CDR2 reads SVGIG (reference sequence). With 0 bases removed from V and 8 bases from J, the gap between germline ends came to 14 bases. CDR3 length: 15 amino acids. This chain's CDR3 is CAWSVTGLGHSPLHF. CDR3 nucleotides: TGTGCCTGGAGTGTAACAGGCCTTGGCCATTCACCCCTCCACTTT.

The table lists this clonotype with many counts. The chain employs TRBV7-9 and TRBJ1-1; D may be TRBD1 (5 bases). Germline V gene lookup returns CDR1 SEHNR and CDR2 FQNEAQ (reference sequence). This CDR3 has 12 amino acids. Trimming removed 5 bases from V and 10 bases from J, with 14 bases in between. In nucleotides, the CDR3 is TGTGCCAGCAGCGGGGGACCGCTAGTAGCTTTCTTT. Protein product: CASSGGPLVAFF.

The V call is TRBV10-3, the J call TRBJ1-3, with 8 bases aligning to TRBD1. The germline V gene has CDR1 ENHRY and CDR2 SYGVKD. The CDR3 is 15 amino acids. V trimming: 4 bases; J trimming: 2 bases; junction bases outside the gene matches: 4. CDR3 sequence (DNA): TGTGCCATCAGTGCGACAGGGGAAACTGGAAACACCATATATTTT. Its protein product is CAISATGETGNTIYF.

V usage is TRBV10-3 and J usage is TRBJ2-2, with 12 bases identical to TRBD2. J lost 3 bases, V lost 6 bases, and 11 bases had no gene match. Germline-derived CDR1 and CDR2 are ENHRY and SYGVKD. This CDR3 comprises 18 residues. This chain's CDR3 is CAIRRLAGVQSDTGELFF. CDR3 in DNA: TGTGCCATCAGGAGACTAGCGGGGGTGCAATCAGACACCGGGGAGCTGTTTTTT.

Ten or more counts support this clonotype. The rearrangement joins TRBV5-1 to TRBJ2-2; D is perhaps TRBD2 (5 bases). CDR3 length: 14 residues. Trimming took 1 base from V and 3 from J, leaving 7 bases between them. Germline V gives CDR1 SGHRS, CDR2 YFSETQ. The CDR3 spells CASSLRGDTGELFF. CDR3 in DNA: TGCGCCAGCAGCTTGCGGGGAGACACCGGGGAGCTGTTTTTT.

This clonotype was picked up many times. J is TRBJ1-2 and V is TRBV6-5, with D perhaps matching TRBD1 (6 bases). V shed 6 bases and J shed 2 bases, with 10 bases lying between them. Germline assignment: CDR1 MNHEY and CDR2 SVGAGI. This CDR3 contains 13 residues. The CDR3 nucleotides are TGTGCCAGCAGGGAAACAGGGAACTATGGCTACACCTTC. Its protein is CASRETGNYGYTF.